This TCR beta chain appears in the sequencing data of a study of blood T cells in healthy people across ages. Primed by a sample-barcoded 5' primer and a J-beta primer mix, a second PCR proceeded for about 7 to 11 cycles. From the 5' RACE reads, TCRdb called clonotypes with MiXCR, one entry per CDR3 protein. The sample shows about 1.8 million distinct CDR3 sequences, around 48% of them seen only once. Findings of the study overall: Lack of knowledge of donor CMV status possibly confounded expanded clonotype changes.

On this clonotype: Its cognate antigen is unknown.

Every participating donor contributed around 9.5 milliliters of peripheral blood through a draw. Isolation per sample recovered at least 7 million PBMCs. Extraction of total RNA produced a minimum of 5.5 micrograms from each sample. CDR3 length: 16 residues. Trimming left V 0 bases short and J 6 bases short, with 15 bases between. Germline V gene data show CDR1 as LGHNA and CDR2 as YNFKEQ. This TCR came from a woman in her 40s in good health. The chain is built from TRBV4-2 and TRBJ1-5; D possibly corresponds to TRBD1 (5 bases). Sequencing was carried out using blood. CDR3 region: CASSQEEKGRGQPQHF. CDR3 nucleotides: TGTGCCAGCAGCCAAGAAGAAAAGGGTAGGGGTCAGCCCCAGCATTTT.